Each of the 27 T cell receptor beta chains below was sequenced from the same sample in a study of blood T cell repertoires in COVID-19. The assay was immunoSEQ multiplex PCR, and TCRdb's table has in-frame clones only and misses some. The repertoire has tens of thousands of clones, approximately 82% of them found once; the top ten carry roughly an eighth. Sequenced input: peripheral blood. The receptors stem from a human donor in a cohort sampled during active COVID-19.

The chain employs TRBV28 and TRBJ1-1; D gene ambiguous. The CDR3 contains 13 residues. Per germline, CDR1 MDHEN and CDR2 SYDVKM. With 3 bases removed from V and 1 base from J, the gap between germline ends came to 6 bases. The CDR3 DNA follows: TGTGCCAGCAGTTTGCAGGCGAACACTGAAGCTTTCTTT. It encodes CASSLQANTEAFF.

The gene calls are TRBV5-6 and TRBJ1-2, with TRBD1 identical over 10 bases. After removal of 6 bases from V and 1 base from J, the junction contained 9 bases not matched to a gene. The germline V gene encodes CDR1 SGHDT and CDR2 YYEEEE. The CDR3 has 16 residues. The CDR3 bases are TGTGCCAGCACCCCCGGGACAGGGGAAGGTAACTATGGCTACACCTTC. It specifies CASTPGTGEGNYGYTF.

The gene calls are TRBV6-2 or TRBV6-3 and TRBJ1-1, with 7 bases matching TRBD1. J was trimmed by 5 bases and V by 4 bases; bases with no gene match: 7. This CDR3 spans 14 amino acids. CDR1 is MNHEY, CDR2 SVGEGT, per germline. The CDR3 is CASSLARGLTEAFF. The CDR3 bases are TGTGCCAGCAGTTTGGCGAGGGGGCTTACTGAAGCTTTCTTT.

This rearrangement joins TRBV5-6 to TRBJ2-7; D is possibly TRBD1 (5 bases). The germline V gene has CDR1 SGHDT and CDR2 YYEEEE. CDR3 length: 16 amino acids. Trimming shortened V by 0 bases and J by 0 bases, and 13 bases separated the two germline ends. CDR3 nucleotide sequence: TGTGCCAGCAGCTTGGTAGTCGCAGGGTCCTCCTACGAGCAGTACTTC. Translating gives CASSLVVAGSSYEQYF.

The J gene is TRBJ2-2, the V gene TRBV19; no definite D call. The CDR3 totals 15 residues. Trimming left V 6 bases short and J 1 base short, with 12 bases between. Germline CDR1 reads LNHDA; CDR2 reads SQIVND (reference sequence). The CDR3: CASRLPGMNTGELFF. In DNA form, the CDR3 reads TGTGCCAGTAGGTTGCCAGGCATGAACACCGGGGAGCTGTTTTTT.

The chain carries TRBV5-6 and TRBJ2-7, with 8 bases fitting TRBD2. V lost 4 bases, J lost 0 bases, and 9 bases stayed unmatched. Per the germline V gene, CDR1 is SGHDT and CDR2 is YYEEEE. The CDR3 is made up of 16 amino acids. In DNA, the CDR3 is TGTGCCAGCAGCGCCCGGCAGCGGGGGAGCTCCTACGAGCAGTACTTC. Encoded protein: CASSARQRGSSYEQYF.

The CDR3 loop reads CASTESGTGISEQYF. The CDR3 DNA sequence: TGTGCCAGCACCGAGAGCGGGACAGGGATATCCGAGCAGTACTTC. The chain is built from TRBV4-2 and TRBJ2-7, with TRBD1 matching 9 bases. The CDR3 sequence is 15 residues long. V shed 7 bases, J shed 6 bases, and the junction held 13 bases outside the gene matches. Germline values: CDR1 LGHNA, CDR2 YNFKEQ.

This chain links TRBV18 with TRBJ2-5; 9 nucleotides align to TRBD1. CDR1 is KGHSH, CDR2 LQKENI, per germline. V lost 1 base to trimming and J lost 2 bases; unmatched junction nucleotides: 5. CDR3 length: 16 amino acids. The CDR3, as DNA: TGTGCCAGCTCACCACGGGGACAGGGAGCTCAAGAGACCCAGTACTTC. Its translation is CASSPRGQGAQETQYF.

The J gene is TRBJ2-3, the V gene TRBV24-1, with D unclear. This CDR3 is 13 amino acids long. CDR1 and CDR2 (germline): KGHDR, SFDVKD. V was shortened by 4 bases and J by 2 bases, with 6 bases between the two germline ends. The CDR3 is CATSDPPTDTQYF. The CDR3 DNA follows: TGTGCCACCAGTGACCCTCCCACAGATACGCAGTATTTT.

V usage is TRBV5-1 and J usage is TRBJ2-1; 8 nucleotides agree with TRBD1. The V gene's germline CDR1 is SGHRS and CDR2 YFSETQ. After removal of 0 bases from V and 1 base from J, the junction contained 3 bases not matched to a gene. The CDR3 is 16 residues long. In DNA form, the CDR3 reads TGCGCCAGCAGCTTGGTGAGGACAGGGTCCTACAATGAGCAGTTCTTC. It translates to CASSLVRTGSYNEQFF.

The V call is TRBV7-6, the J call TRBJ2-2, with D perhaps matching TRBD2 (6 bases). The CDR3 contains 16 residues. V gave up 2 bases and J gave up 0 bases, with 10 bases separating them. In germline, CDR1 is SGHVS, CDR2 FNYEAQ. The CDR3, as DNA: TGTGCCAGCAGCTTAAACGGGGGTACGAACACCGGGGAGCTGTTTTTT. Its protein product is CASSLNGGTNTGELFF.

The chain has TRBV30 and TRBJ1-2; the D is unclear. The V and J ends lost 4 bases and 3 bases respectively, with 15 bases between them. This CDR3 has 14 residues. Germline V lookup: CDR1 GTSNPN, CDR2 SVGIG (reference sequence). CDR3 sequence: CAWTRGQLYYGYTF. The DNA for the CDR3 is TGTGCCTGGACGAGAGGCCAGCTGTACTATGGCTACACCTTC.

The gene calls are TRBV6-6 and TRBJ1-4; unclear D gene. Germline V gene lookup returns CDR1 MNHNY and CDR2 SVGAGI (reference sequence). The CDR3 has 14 residues. Trimming left V 6 bases short and J 5 bases short, with 13 bases between. As DNA, the CDR3 is TGTGCCAGCAGGTCACCCGGAGGGAATGAAAAACTGTTTTTT. It yields the protein CASRSPGGNEKLFF.

This clone has only a few counts. The chain employs TRBV28 and TRBJ1-1; D unclear. The CDR3 runs 14 residues. Trimming pared 2 bases from V and 1 base from J, leaving 8 bases between. Germline V gene lookup returns CDR1 MDHEN and CDR2 SYDVKM. CDR3 loop: CASSLPNRNTEAFF. Here the CDR3 DNA reads TGTGCCAGCAGTTTACCGAACAGGAACACTGAAGCTTTCTTT.

The gene calls are TRBV5-1 and TRBJ2-6; no definite D call. Germline CDR1 and CDR2: SGHRS and YFSETQ. Trimming took 1 base from V and 0 from J, leaving 8 bases between them. The CDR3 runs 16 residues. In DNA, the CDR3 is TGCGCCAGCAGCTTGATTGGTAGCTCTGGGGCCAACGTCCTGACTTTC. Translated, it gives CASSLIGSSGANVLTF. The full variable domain, rest sourced from reference TRBV5-1 and TRBJ2-6, is KAGVTQTPRYLIKTRGQQVTLSCSPISGHRSVSWYQQTPGQGLQFLFEYFSETQRNKGNFPGRFSGRQFSNSRSEMNVSTLELGDSALYLCASSLIGSSGANVLTFGAGSRLTVL.

Concerning this clone itself: Sequence at one end of the junction differs from germline and may be a read error. The chain joins TRBV7-9 to TRBJ2-7, with D possibly TRBD2 on 7 matching bases. CDR1 and CDR2 from the germline V gene are SEHNR and FQNEAQ (reference sequence). This CDR3 spans 12 amino acids. In DNA, the CDR3 is TGTGCCAGCAGCTTAGTGGGCCCGGGGGGCCACTTC. Amino acid sequence: CASSLVGPGGHF.

CDR3 sequence (DNA): TGTGCCAGCAGTTTGGGCCCAGAGGGAGGGACTGAAGCTTTCTTT. Its translation: CASSLGPEGGTEAFF. V is TRBV27 and J is TRBJ1-1, with D unresolved. This CDR3 spans 15 amino acids. V was shortened by 3 bases and J by 5 bases, with 16 bases between the two germline ends. The V gene's germline CDR1 is MNHEY and CDR2 SMNVEV (reference sequence).

The CDR3 DNA follows: TGTGCCAGCAGCTCAGGCACTAGCGGGGGGGGCTCCTACAATGAGCAGTTCTTC. It translates to CASSSGTSGGGSYNEQFF. The genes are TRBV5-6 and TRBJ2-1; the match to TRBD2 covers 13 bases. This CDR3 has 18 residues. The V segment lost 3 bases and the J segment 0 bases; nucleotides outside the gene matches: 6. Germline values: CDR1 SGHDT, CDR2 YYEEEE. The variable domain in full, completed from reference TRBV5-6 and TRBJ2-1, reads DAGVTQSPTHLIKTRGQQVTLRCSPKSGHDTVSWYQQALGQGPQFIFQYYEEEERQRGNFPDRFSGHQFPNYSSELNVNALLLGDSALYLCASSSGTSGGGSYNEQFFGPGTRLTVL.

The V call is TRBV5-1, the J call TRBJ1-1; the D is unclear. CDR3 length equals 15 residues. Germline V lookup: CDR1 SGHRS, CDR2 YFSETQ. Between the trimmed V and J ends, which lost 0 bases and 1 base, there was a span of 10 bases. This CDR3 reads CASSLEPGRNTEAFF. For the CDR3, the DNA is TGCGCCAGCAGCTTGGAACCGGGAAGGAACACTGAAGCTTTCTTT.

The rearrangement joins TRBV5-1 to TRBJ2-6, with 10 bases that match TRBD1. The CDR3 loop spans 17 amino acids. CDR1 is SGHRS and CDR2 is YFSETQ in the germline V gene. V gave up 1 base and J gave up 1 base; unmatched junction bases: 2. This CDR3 is CASSLRQGASGANVLTF. The CDR3 DNA reads as TGCGCCAGCAGCTTGCGACAGGGGGCGTCTGGGGCCAACGTCCTGACTTTC. The full variable domain, rest sourced from reference TRBV5-1 and TRBJ2-6, is KAGVTQTPRYLIKTRGQQVTLSCSPISGHRSVSWYQQTPGQGLQFLFEYFSETQRNKGNFPGRFSGRQFSNSRSEMNVSTLELGDSALYLCASSLRQGASGANVLTFGAGSRLTVL.

This clone was observed a few times. The chain recombines TRBV30 with TRBJ1-2; tentatively, D is TRBD1 (5 bases). V was shortened by 2 bases and J by 1 base, with 11 bases between the two germline ends. CDR1 and CDR2 (germline): GTSNPN, SVGIG (reference sequence). The CDR3 runs to 14 residues. CDR3 sequence (DNA): TGTGCCTGGAGTAAACTCAGGGATAACTATGGCTACACCTTC. Its translation: CAWSKLRDNYGYTF.

V and J are TRBV7-6 and TRBJ2-7, with D possibly matching TRBD1 (6 bases). The germline V gene has CDR1 SGHVS and CDR2 FNYEAQ. This CDR3 is 14 amino acids long. V shed 1 base and J shed 5 bases, with 12 bases lying between them. The CDR3, as DNA: TGTGCCAGCAGCTTAGTGGGGCAGGGGAACGAGCAGTACTTC. This codes for CASSLVGQGNEQYF.

The V gene is TRBV12-5, the J gene TRBJ2-7, with 7 nucleotides matching TRBD1. The CDR3 is 16 residues long. V lost 5 bases and J lost 2; bases outside the gene matches: 12. Per the germline V gene, CDR1 is LGHNT and CDR2 is FRNRAP. CDR3 DNA: TGTGCTAGTGGTGTAATACCCCACAGGGGACCCTACGAGCAGTACTTC. Translating it yields CASGVIPHRGPYEQYF.

J is TRBJ1-5 and V is TRBV7-2; possible D gene TRBD1, 5 bases. The CDR3 has 16 amino acids. Germline V gene sequence: CDR1 SGHTA, CDR2 FQGNSA. Trimming took off 2 bases at V and 3 bases at J, with 14 bases between the two ends. DNA for the CDR3: TGTGCCAGCAGCTTAATCCCTGGGGGGATCAATCAGCCCCAGCATTTT. It yields the protein CASSLIPGGINQPQHF. Complete variable domain (other parts from reference TRBV7-2 and TRBJ1-5): GAGVSQSPSNKVTEKGKDVELRCDPISGHTALYWYRQSLGQGLEFLIYFQGNSAPDKSGLPSDRFSAERTGGSVSTLTIQRTQQEDSAVYLCASSLIPGGINQPQHFGDGTRLSIL.

This chain joins TRBV4-1 and TRBJ1-5; D is ambiguous. The germline CDR1 and CDR2 sequences are MGHRA and YSYEKL. This CDR3 spans 15 amino acids. V lost 2 bases to trimming and J lost 6 bases, with 14 bases between them. The CDR3 loop is CASSQSTLMAQPQHF. The CDR3 nucleotides read TGCGCCAGCAGCCAATCAACGCTCATGGCTCAGCCCCAGCATTTT.

The chain uses TRBV18 and TRBJ1-1, with 8 nucleotides matching TRBD1. CDR3 length: 17 amino acids. V was clipped by 5 bases and J by 4 bases; unmatched bases: 15. Germline CDR1 and CDR2: KGHSH and LQKENI. The CDR3 DNA follows: TGTGCCAGCTCAAGCGGGCAGGGGGCTCGCGGAACCACTGAAGCTTTCTTT. The encoded protein is CASSSGQGARGTTEAFF.

This clone was seen only a few times. The rearrangement uses TRBV7-7 and TRBJ2-7; D gene ambiguous. The CDR3 totals 14 residues. Germline V CDR1 and CDR2: SSHAT, FNYEAQ (reference sequence). The V gene lost 1 base and the J gene lost 0 bases, with 7 bases spanning the gap. The CDR3 is CASSLEFGSYEQYF. DNA of the CDR3: TGTGCCAGCAGCTTAGAATTCGGCTCCTACGAGCAGTACTTC.